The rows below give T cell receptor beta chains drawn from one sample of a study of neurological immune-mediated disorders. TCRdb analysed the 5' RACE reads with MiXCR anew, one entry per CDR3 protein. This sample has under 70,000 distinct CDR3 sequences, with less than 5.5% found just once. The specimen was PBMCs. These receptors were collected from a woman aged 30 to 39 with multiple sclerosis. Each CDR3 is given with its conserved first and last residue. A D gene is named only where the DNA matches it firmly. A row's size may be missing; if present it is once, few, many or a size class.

CDR3 DNA: TGTGCCAGCTCACCCGCTGGGGGTCGCGAGCAGTACTTC
CDR3 protein: CASSPAGGREQYF
V gene: TRBV18
D gene: -
clone size: few
J gene: TRBJ2-7

CDR3 DNA: TGCAGTGCTAGAGATGGGGGGAGCTCCTATAATTCACCCCTCAACTTT
CDR3 protein: CSARDGGSSYNSPLNF
V gene: TRBV20-1
D gene: -
clone size: few
J gene: TRBJ1-6

CDR3 DNA: TGCGCCAGCAGCTCGGGACTCACCTACGAGCAGTACTTC
CDR3 protein: CASSSGLTYEQYF
V gene: TRBV5-1
D gene: -
clone size: many
J gene: TRBJ2-7

CDR3 DNA: TGTGCCAGCAGCGGAACAGGGCTGCTTTCCTACGAGCAGTACTTC
CDR3 protein: CASSGTGLLSYEQYF
V gene: TRBV12-3/TRBV12-4
D gene: -
clone size: many
J gene: TRBJ2-7

CDR3 DNA: TGCGCCAGCAGCTTGAATTCGGCCAGAGTGAACACTGAAGCTTTCTTT
CDR3 protein: CASSLNSARVNTEAFF
V gene: TRBV5-1
D gene: -
clone size: few
J gene: TRBJ1-1

CDR3 DNA: TGTGCCAGCAGTTTTCAGGGGGCGGGCACCGGGGAGCTGTTTTTT
CDR3 protein: CASSFQGAGTGELFF
V gene: TRBV28
D gene: TRBD1
clone size: many
J gene: TRBJ2-2

CDR3 DNA: TGCAGTGCTAGCGCCCTTAGCTGGGAAGAGACCCAGTACTTC
CDR3 protein: CSASALSWEETQYF
V gene: TRBV20-1
D gene: -
clone size: -
J gene: TRBJ2-5

CDR3 DNA: TGCGCCAGCAGCTCTCTCGGCCTCTACGAGCAGTACTTC
CDR3 protein: CASSSLGLYEQYF
V gene: TRBV5-1
D gene: -
clone size: many
J gene: TRBJ2-7

CDR3 DNA: TGTGCCAGCAGCCCAGCGGGGGTTAACACTGAAGCTTTCTTT
CDR3 protein: CASSPAGVNTEAFF
V gene: TRBV12-3/TRBV12-4
D gene: -
clone size: many
J gene: TRBJ1-1

CDR3 DNA: TGTGCCAGCAGTTGGGCCGAGAATCAGCCCCAGAATTTT
CDR3 protein: CASSWAENQPQNF
V gene: TRBV5-6
D gene: -
clone size: -
J gene: TRBJ1-5

CDR3 DNA: TGTGCCAGTAGTCCGTACACGGGGAAGCCCCAGCATTTT
CDR3 protein: CASSPYTGKPQHF
V gene: TRBV19
D gene: -
clone size: few
J gene: TRBJ1-5

CDR3 DNA: TGTGCCACCAGTGATGTGGACAGCACAGATACGCAGTATTTT
CDR3 protein: CATSDVDSTDTQYF
V gene: TRBV24-1
D gene: -
clone size: many
J gene: TRBJ2-3

CDR3 DNA: TGTGCCAGCAGCGAAAGCCCCAGGGGGGGCACAGATACGCAGTATTTT
CDR3 protein: CASSESPRGGTDTQYF
V gene: TRBV9
D gene: -
clone size: many
J gene: TRBJ2-3

CDR3 DNA: TGTGCCACCAGCAGAGCTAGCGGCTTCTACGAGCAGTACTTC
CDR3 protein: CATSRASGFYEQYF
V gene: TRBV15
D gene: TRBD2
clone size: many
J gene: TRBJ2-7

CDR3 DNA: TGTGCCAGCAGCTTAGGGACAGGGGACACAGATACGCAGTATTTT
CDR3 protein: CASSLGTGDTDTQYF
V gene: TRBV11-2
D gene: TRBD1
clone size: many
J gene: TRBJ2-3